Sequencing of this T cell receptor (beta chain) was carried out in a study of blood T cell repertoires in COVID-19. Followed over time, Seattle patients had been enrolled while infection was active. Some clones are missing from TCRdb's copy, which holds only in-frame ones; the method was immunoSEQ multiplex PCR. The data contain approximately 55,000 clones, over 60% of them singletons. This TCR was recovered from a man aged 30 to 45 with COVID-19, enrolled during active disease. Sample: peripheral blood.

CDR3 DNA: TGTGCCAGCAGGGTAGCGGGACTGAACACCGGGGAGCTGTTTTTT. This gives the protein CASRVAGLNTGELFF. The chain uses TRBV2 and TRBJ2-2; 8 positions match TRBD2. The CDR3 covers 15 residues. Trimming cost V 6 bases and J 1 base; bases outside gene matches: 4. Germline V lookup: CDR1 SNHLY, CDR2 FYNNEI.